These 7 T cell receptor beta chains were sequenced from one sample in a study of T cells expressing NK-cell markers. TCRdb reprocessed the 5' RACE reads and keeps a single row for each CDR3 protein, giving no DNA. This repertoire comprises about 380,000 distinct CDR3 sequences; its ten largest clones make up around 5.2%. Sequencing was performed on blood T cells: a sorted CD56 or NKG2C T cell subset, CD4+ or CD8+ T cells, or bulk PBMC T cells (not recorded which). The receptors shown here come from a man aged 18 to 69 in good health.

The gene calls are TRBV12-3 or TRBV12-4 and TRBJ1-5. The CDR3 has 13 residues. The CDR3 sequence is CASSTDSNQPQHF.

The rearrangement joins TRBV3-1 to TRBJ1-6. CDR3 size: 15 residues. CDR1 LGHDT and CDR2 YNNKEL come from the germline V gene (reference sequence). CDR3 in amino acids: CASSYSGAFGSPLHF.

The CDR3 reads CAWSNRGQRVGYTF. The V gene is TRBV30, the J gene TRBJ1-2; the TCRdb D gene call, TRBD1, has no DNA to confirm it. The CDR3 runs 14 residues. CDR1 GTSNPN and CDR2 SVGIG come from the germline V gene (reference sequence). The full variable domain, its missing parts supplied by reference TRBV30 and TRBJ1-2, is SQTIHQWPATLVQPVGSPLSLECTVEGTSNPNLYWYRQAAGRGLQLLFYSVGIGQISSEVPQNLSASRPQDRQFILSSKKLLLSDSGFYLCAWSNRGQRVGYTFGSGTRLTVV.

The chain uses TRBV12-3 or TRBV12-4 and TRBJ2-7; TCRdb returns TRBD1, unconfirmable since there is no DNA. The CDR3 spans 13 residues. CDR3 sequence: CASSRTDSYEQYF.

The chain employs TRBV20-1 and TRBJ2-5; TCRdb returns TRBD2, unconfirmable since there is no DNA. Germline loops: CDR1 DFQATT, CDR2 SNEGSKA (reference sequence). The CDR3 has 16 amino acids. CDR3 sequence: CSARVQRRTNQETQYF.

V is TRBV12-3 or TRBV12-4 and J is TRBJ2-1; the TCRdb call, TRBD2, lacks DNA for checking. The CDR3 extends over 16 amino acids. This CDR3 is CASSPHGSGGYNEQFF.

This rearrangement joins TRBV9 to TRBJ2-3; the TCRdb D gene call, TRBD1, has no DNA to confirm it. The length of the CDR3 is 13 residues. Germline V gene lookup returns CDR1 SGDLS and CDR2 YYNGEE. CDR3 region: CASQHGGADTQYF.